This TCR beta chain is from a study of blood T cell repertoires in COVID-19. Whole-study context: Some COVID-19 samples were acute and others convalescent; all came from the United States, Italy and Spain. From T cells, B-cell-depleted T cells, or PBMCs came the material, which was cDNA or gDNA.

Losses at the gene ends were 1 base for V and 9 bases for J; bases not matched to a gene: 10. Germline CDR1 reads SGHVS; CDR2 reads FQNEAQ. The CDR3 runs to 16 residues. Authors' processing steps: Reference gene primer amplification yielded estimated nucleated cell counts. Data came from immunoSEQ multiplex PCR; TCRdb stores just in-frame clones and leaves some out. Clone size and V and J calls were adopted from that table, with D and trimming inferred from the DNA. The data hold almost 80,000 clones, with about four fifths observed a single time. This clone is large. This clonotype was sampled from a woman between 70 and 85 years old with acute or convalescent COVID-19. J is TRBJ2-1 and V is TRBV7-8, with 9 bases fitting TRBD2. Material for sequencing was peripheral blood. As DNA, the CDR3 is TGTGCCAGCAGCTTAGGCGGTAGCGGGAGCGTAACTGAGCAGTTCTTC. Translated, it gives CASSLGGSGSVTEQFF.